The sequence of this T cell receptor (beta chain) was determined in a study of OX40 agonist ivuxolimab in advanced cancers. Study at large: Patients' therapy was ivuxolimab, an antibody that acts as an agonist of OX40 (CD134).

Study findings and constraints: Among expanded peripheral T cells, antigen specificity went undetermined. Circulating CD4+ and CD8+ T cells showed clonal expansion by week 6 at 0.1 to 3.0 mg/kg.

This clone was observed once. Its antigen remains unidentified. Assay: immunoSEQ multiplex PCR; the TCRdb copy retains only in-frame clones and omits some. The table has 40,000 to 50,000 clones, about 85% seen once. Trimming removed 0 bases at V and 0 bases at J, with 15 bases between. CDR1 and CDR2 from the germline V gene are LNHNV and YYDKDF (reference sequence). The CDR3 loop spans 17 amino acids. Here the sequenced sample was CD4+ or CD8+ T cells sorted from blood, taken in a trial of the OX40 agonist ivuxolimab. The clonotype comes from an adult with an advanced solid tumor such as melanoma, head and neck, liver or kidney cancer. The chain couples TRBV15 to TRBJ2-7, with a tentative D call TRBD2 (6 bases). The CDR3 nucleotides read TGTGCCACCAGCAGAGATCACAGGACTACTTTCTCCTACGAGCAGTACTTC. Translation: CATSRDHRTTFSYEQYF.